Listed here is a single T cell receptor beta chain. This clone is a singleton in its sample. Its antigen is currently not known. The sample holds no much larger clone one base away, and base qualities are not on file. These data originate in a study of shared clonotypes between healthy human individuals (dated by TCRdb to 2018 to 2020). Notes on the research overall: A few men and two women, aged 18 to 49 years, made up the cohort. For each donor, three plates each were used for CD4 naive and CD4 memory, two plates were used for CD8 naive, and one plate was used for CD8 memory. To estimate repertoire size and how much clonotype sharing occurs between individuals, the study deeply sequenced the blood TCR repertoires of about five healthy adults. Different laboratories and diverse techniques were used to prepare libraries and sequence TCR repertoires, to increase sequencing depth and limit assay-specific biases. Between about 0.94 and 8.9 billion PBMCs per donor were obtained by leukapheresis.

CD8 naive samples were obtained by positive selection for CCR7 among CD45RO-negative cells, yielding a CD45RA+CCR7+ population from which TemRA cells were excluded. Healthy HIV-negative adults with no recently reported acute infections or vaccinations were included as donors. Every donor was a Caucasian adult living in Nashville, Tennessee, USA. Blood was collected by leukapheresis, and PBMCs were isolated by Ficoll-Histopaque density gradient centrifugation and then cryopreserved in liquid nitrogen vapor phase. Analytical flow cytometry was used to check the purity and quantity of each magnetically sorted T cell population. Each sorted fraction had its genomic DNA isolated and then quantified by UV absorbance on a Nanodrop 2000c. Here is what the overall study found, with its caveats: Larger estimated clonotype richness was generally found for naive subsets than for memory subsets. Because the study included only a small number of donors, the genetic and exposure-history diversity represented was limited. Higher generation probabilities were observed for clonotypes shared by all four sorted-subset donors than for non-shared clonotypes. Incomplete sequencing was indicated by rarefaction of sorted-subset datasets, despite the large sequencing depth. Based on pairwise subsampling, the degree of clonotype sharing among donors was expected to be affected by sequencing depth. When a few donors were compared, the shared fraction of clonotypes was about 5% for naive CD4, around 4% for naive CD8, 2.3% for memory CD4, and 0.4% for memory CD8. Sampling was restricted to blood, and TCR repertoires in tissue are likely to differ from TCR repertoires in blood.

CDR1 MDHEN and CDR2 SYDVKM were looked up in the germline V gene. V is pruned by 2 bases and J by 3 bases, leaving 7 bases of the junction without a gene match. The CDR3 covers 15 residues, taking in both the cysteine and the phenylalanine. Only the CDR3 DNA stays, 45 bases, in frame from base 1. Using the deep immunoSEQ assay, TCR CDR3 regions were amplified from genomic DNA by multiplex PCR. Genomic DNA extracted from each cell subset was distributed evenly over all wells of several immunoSEQ 96-well plates, and each plate served as one replicate. Each replicate PCR for sorted subsets received 200 ng genomic DNA, equal to about 29,000 T cell genomes. Purified libraries were quantified with a Qubit 3.0 fluorometer, sized on a Bioanalyzer 2100, and re-quantified with the KAPA Library Quantification kit. Every immunoSEQ 96-well plate was sequenced on a dedicated single-read 150-cycle Illumina NextSeq 550 flow cell. Turning to the authors' computational methods: Because the immunoSEQ output held only junctional sequences and lacked quality scores, the filtering could not match the filtering applied to full-length reads. To assign V/J genes and CDR3, sequences were annotated using PyIR, a Python wrapper for IgBLAST v1.9, with IMGT germline references. Any read was removed if the V/J assignment was weak (E-value above 1e-6), the CDR3 was missing, or the read contained stop codons, out-of-frame junctions, or ambiguous translated residues. A V3J clonotype was defined by an identical inferred V gene, J gene, and CDR3 amino acid sequence. To compute the percentage overlap between repertoires, the number of shared unique clonotypes was divided by the size of the smaller repertoire. Three approaches were used to assess repertoire richness: RTK rarefaction, the Chao1 estimator, and Recon v2.1 estimates of unobserved clonotypes. For all TCRbeta clonotypes obtained by the gDNA method from several donors, generation probabilities were computed with OLGA. As stored in TCRdb, this immuneACCESS dataset retains in-frame rearrangements with V and J assigned. A fraction of the clones does not appear; measured against another copy, unresolved V genes explain less than half of the discrepancy, and the remainder lacks a known reason. V and J calls and clone size are those listed in that table; D and trimming were worked out from the DNA. Counted in this sample were hundreds of thousands of clones; approximately 96% of them appeared once. The top ten hold approximately 0.11% of the sample.

Here the chain combines TRBV28 and TRBJ2-7; TRBD2 fits 7 bases in the junction. The TCR was taken from a woman in her twenties or thirties in good health. The sample consisted of naive CD8+ T cells sorted from blood. Reading the label with the study, this specimen's cell subset or site is: CD45RA+CCR7+. The CDR3 amino acid sequence is: CASSLGVGRVYEQYF. DNA sequence: TGTGCCAGCAGTTTAGGCGTGGGGAGGGTCTACGAGCAGTACTTC.